This T cell receptor (beta chain) was found in a study of PD-L1 blockade in urothelial cancer (dated by TCRdb to the late 2010s). Regarding the research as a whole: Every patient began therapy at some point between 2014 and 2015 and was given atezolizumab 1,200 mg intravenously every 3 weeks. In the same patients who had TCR sequencing, pretreatment tumors also underwent whole exome sequencing and RNA sequencing. Durable clinical benefit was defined as progression-free survival longer than 6 months, and TCR features were also tested against progression-free and overall survival. Durable clinical benefit was achieved by nine patients but not by the remaining 20. Patients had an ECOG performance status of 0 or 1 and had received between 0 and 3 prior chemotherapy regimens. Blood samples gave a median of about 130,000 T cells and 88,000 or so unique TCRs, with a median clonality of 0.080. TCR sequencing covered pretreatment tumor samples and matched, serially collected peripheral blood taken before and after atezolizumab treatment. Somatic, immune and clinical correlates of response to PD-L1 blockade with atezolizumab in urothelial cancer were the focus of an exploratory multi-omic analysis. Under 30 patients had pretreatment blood TCR-seq, roughly 25 had at least one posttreatment blood collection, and roughly 25 had tumor TCR-seq. Blood samples were analyzed at two time points: 3 weeks after treatment start (second dose) and 6 weeks after treatment start. About 85% of the roughly 29 patients were males with bladder-origin urothelial cancer, and 18 of 29 reported a prior smoking history. What the study reported, not specific to this receptor: Greater expansion of tumor-associated TCR clones in peripheral blood 3 weeks after the start of treatment was observed in patients with durable benefit (n of about 20, p = 0.022). Improved progression-free and overall survival was found to be associated with pretreatment peripheral blood TCR clonality below the median. Because the sample size was small (n ≈ 27) and many exploratory analyses were performed, the results are intended to be hypothesis-generating.

Synthetic TCR analog templates were spiked into each PCR so that absolute template abundance could be estimated from read counts. The immunoSEQ assay used bias-controlled V and J gene primers to amplify TCRbeta CDR3 regions from genomic DNA. Sequencing of rearranged TCRbeta segments was done at approximately 20X coverage. Per the original workflow: Clustering was used to correct sequencing errors, and CDR3s were annotated against IMGT to assign V, D and J genes. Downstream analyses used only productive TCRbeta rearrangements and left out out-of-frame or stop-codon sequences. Clonality was calculated as one minus the Shannon entropy normalized by the log of the number of unique productive sequences. Fisher's exact test with Benjamini-Hochberg correction, at a threshold of adjusted p below 0.01, was used to find clones that differed between time points or between blood and tumor. Here the immuneACCESS table is served through TCRdb, limited to in-frame sequences with V and J called. Missing clones are a known gap in these copies; in checked studies unresolved V genes cover under half, and the rest lacks a known reason. V, J and clone size reflect that table, while D and trimming were determined from the DNA. The sample profile shows approximately 25,000 clones; around 82% of them were found once. The ten largest make up 1.6% of the sample.

According to the study, the label for this sample's time point signals: peripheral blood 6 weeks after treatment start. The cohort included under 35 patients with locally advanced or metastatic urothelial carcinoma who were treated at Memorial Sloan Kettering on a trial protocol. Peripheral blood mononuclear cells were collected pretreatment and during treatment, at between 1 and 8 total time points per patient. The Qiagen DNeasy Blood extraction kit was used to purify genomic DNA from total PBMCs and tumor samples. PBMCs were collected pretreatment and during treatment, and were isolated and stored as previously described. As for this clone: Its antigen remains unidentified. The junction does not match germline at one end; this may be a read error.

From the cysteine up to the phenylalanine, the CDR3 has a length of 15 residues. Just CDR3 DNA is preserved here, 45 bases in frame from base 1. Based on the germline V gene, the CDR1 and CDR2 sequences are KGHSH and LQKENI. The clonotype originates from a man between 65 and 85 years old with urothelial cancer. The chain is made from TRBV18 and TRBJ1-1; the D gene is perhaps TRBD1, on 5 matching bases. The starting material was PBMCs, obtained around atezolizumab (anti-PD-L1) treatment. At the DNA level, the sequence is TGTGCCAGCTCACCATCGGCAGGGCTGAATACTGAAGCTTTCTTT. Its translation reads: CASSPSAGLNTEAFF.